These T cell receptor beta chains were read from a single sample in a study of Tregs in tolerant kidney transplant recipients. The table came from immunoSEQ multiplex PCR; TCRdb's copy has only in-frame clones and leaves some out. The top ten hold less than 0.75% of the sample, which has 240,000 or so clones, around 82% seen once. Sequenced sample: CD4+ T cells from blood. These receptors all come from a human donor in good health. Both conserved end residues are part of each CDR3. A D gene is named only where the DNA matches it firmly. A clone size is listed for some rows: how often the clone was seen (once, few, many), or a class if it is expanded.

V gene,J gene,D gene,clone size,CDR3 DNA,CDR3 protein
TRBV27,TRBJ2-1,-,few,TGTGCCAGCAGTTCCGCCGGTCCTACCCTTGAAGGAGAGCAGTTCTTC,CASSSAGPTLEGEQFF
TRBV30,TRBJ2-2,-,once,TGTGCCAAATCAGGGCTTAACACCGGGGAGCTGTTTTTT,CAKSGLNTGELFF
TRBV10-3,TRBJ2-3,TRBD2,-,TGTGCCAGATACTATCTAGCGGGAGAAGGGCTAGGTCGTACAGATACGCAGTATTTT,CARYYLAGEGLGRTDTQYF
TRBV25-1,TRBJ1-2,-,-,TGTGCCAGCAAGGGCTTAGGGGGGGCAAACTATGGCTACACCTTC,CASKGLGGANYGYTF
TRBV18,TRBJ1-1,TRBD1,-,TGTGCCAGCTCAGCCGGGACAGGGCTGAACACTGAAGCTTTCTTT,CASSAGTGLNTEAFF
TRBV2,TRBJ2-3,TRBD2,once,TGTGCCAGCAGTGACAAAGGACTAGCCTCTCGACTGCTTAGCACAGATACGCAGTATTTT,CASSDKGLASRLLSTDTQYF
TRBV30,TRBJ1-2,-,-,TGTGCCTGGAACCTTTGGGGGACTAACTATGGCTACACCTTC,CAWNLWGTNYGYTF
TRBV7-9,TRBJ2-1,-,-,TGTGCCAGCAGCTTCTGGGGGCTGGGCAATGAGCAGTTCTTC,CASSFWGLGNEQFF
TRBV5-4,TRBJ2-5,-,-,TGTGCCAGCAGCCGGGACTTCGAGACCCAGTACTTC,CASSRDFETQYF
TRBV19,TRBJ2-3,-,-,TGTGCCAGTAGCCCGGGCAGGGGCCGTAGGGATACGCAGTATTTT,CASSPGRGRRDTQYF
TRBV11-2,TRBJ2-5,TRBD2,-,TGTGCCAGCAGCTTAGACTTTTTTAGCGGGAGACAAGAGACCCAGTACTTC,CASSLDFFSGRQETQYF
TRBV2,TRBJ1-4,-,-,TGTGCCAGCAGTGAATTATATCCGGGGGGACGGACTAATGAAAAACTGTTTTTT,CASSELYPGGRTNEKLFF
TRBV7-6,TRBJ1-2,TRBD1,few,TGTGCCAGCAGCCCACGGACAGGGGTTGGTTATGGCTACACCTTC,CASSPRTGVGYGYTF
TRBV23-1,TRBJ2-7,TRBD2,-,TGCGCCAGCAGTCATCGGACTAGCGGGAGTTGTATCTCCTACGAGCAGTACTTC,CASSHRTSGSCISYEQYF
TRBV19,TRBJ2-2,-,-,TGTGCCAGTAGTGGCAGGACAACACCGTGGACCGGGGAGCTGTTTTTT,CASSGRTTPWTGELFF
TRBV7-6,TRBJ2-1,TRBD2,-,TGTGCCAGCAGCTTTGGCGGGGGTTCCTACAATGAGCAGTTCTTC,CASSFGGGSYNEQFF
TRBV18,TRBJ2-3,-,-,TGTGCCAGCTCACCAGTCACAGATACGCAGTATTTT,CASSPVTDTQYF
TRBV4-1,TRBJ2-1,TRBD2,-,TGCGCCAGCAGCCAACCGCGGGAGGGCTACAATGAGCAGTTCTTC,CASSQPREGYNEQFF
TRBV11-2,TRBJ2-3,TRBD2,once,TGTGCCAGTAGACTAGCGGGAACCACAGATACGCAGTATTTT,CASRLAGTTDTQYF
TRBV6-1,TRBJ2-7,TRBD2,-,TGTGCCAGCAGTTCCGGGACTAGTCGAGGCGACGAGCAGTACTTC,CASSSGTSRGDEQYF
TRBV29-1,TRBJ1-4,-,-,TGCAGCGCTTCAGGTCCCGAGGCGGAAAAACTGTTTTTT,CSASGPEAEKLFF
TRBV20-1,TRBJ1-2,TRBD1,-,TGCAGTGCTCCTGACAGGGATGGCTACACCTTC,CSAPDRDGYTF
TRBV5-1,TRBJ2-2,TRBD2,few,TGCGCCAGCAGCGGAGGGACTAGCGGGGAGCTGTTTTTT,CASSGGTSGELFF
TRBV5-5,TRBJ2-7,-,-,TGTGCCAGCAACCGGGGGTTGTACGAGCAGTACTTC,CASNRGLYEQYF